These 28 T cell receptor beta chains were sequenced from one sample in a study of vaccination and CD4 T cells after COVID-19. Specified treatment: roughly ten-day PBMC culture with coronavirus spike peptide pools or control peptides (ViraFEST assay). Cultured CD4+ T cell DNA was sequenced using the Oncomine TCR Beta short-read assay. MiXCR, applied by TCRdb to the PCR reads, yields one record per CDR3 protein. Of approximately 8,500 distinct CDR3 sequences in the sample, 60% were seen once. No antigen has been assigned to these receptors. Source material: CD4+ T cells from blood, cultured in vitro. These receptors all stem from a human donor who had recovered from COVID-19.

The chain has TRBV19 and TRBJ2-1; 8 positions match TRBD1. Germline values: CDR1 LNHDA, CDR2 SQIVND (reference sequence). V gave up 4 bases and J gave up 7 bases; unmatched junction bases: 9. The length of the CDR3 is 15 residues. DNA of the CDR3: TGTGCCAGTAGTAGAACCGGGACAGGCGAAAATGAGCAGTTCTTC. Translating it yields CASSRTGTGENEQFF.

V is TRBV6-1 and J is TRBJ2-2; 7 nucleotides match TRBD1. The CDR3 totals 15 residues. Germline loops: CDR1 MNHNS, CDR2 SASEGT. The V segment lost 5 bases and the J segment 2 bases; nucleotides outside the gene matches: 5. The CDR3 is CASSRYRGNTGELFF. The CDR3 nucleotides read TGTGCCAGCAGTCGATACAGGGGAAACACCGGGGAGCTGTTTTTT.

In this sample, this clonotype turned up once. V gene TRBV28 combines with J gene TRBJ1-5; D is possibly TRBD1 (6 bases). Trimming pared 2 bases from V and 4 bases from J, leaving 12 bases between. CDR3 length equals 15 residues. The germline gives CDR1 MDHEN, CDR2 SYDVKM. The CDR3 is CASSLMDSPNQPQHF. CDR3 DNA sequence: TGTGCCAGCAGTTTAATGGACAGTCCTAATCAGCCCCAGCATTTT.

This clonotype has only a few counts. V gene TRBV24-1 combines with J gene TRBJ2-3, with D unresolved. Germline lookup yields CDR1 KGHDR and CDR2 SFDVKD. V was clipped by 3 bases and J by 6 bases, with 15 bases between them. The CDR3 has 15 residues. CDR3 sequence reads: CATSDTDPTVDTQYF. CDR3 in DNA: TGTGCCACCAGTGATACGGACCCGACGGTGGATACGCAGTATTTT.

The V gene is TRBV6-1, the J gene TRBJ1-2, with TRBD1 matching over 10 bases. The CDR3 covers 12 residues. The V segment lost 8 bases and the J segment 7 bases; nucleotides outside the gene matches: 4. From germline, CDR1 is MNHNS and CDR2 SASEGT. The CDR3 DNA reads TGTGCCAGCGCTGGACAGGGGGGTGGCTACACCTTC. It yields the protein CASAGQGGGYTF.

This clonotype has more than one count but fewer than ten. The rearrangement links TRBV5-1 to TRBJ1-1; D gene ambiguous. Germline CDR1 and CDR2: SGHRS and YFSETQ. V was shortened by 0 bases and J by 3 bases, with 12 bases between the two germline ends. The CDR3 length is 15 residues. The CDR3: CASSLVWGSYTEAFF. Here the CDR3 DNA reads TGCGCCAGCAGCTTGGTGTGGGGTTCGTACACTGAAGCTTTCTTT.

V gene TRBV24-1 combines with J gene TRBJ2-5, with D uncertain. In germline, CDR1 is KGHDR, CDR2 SFDVKD. The CDR3 length is 14 residues. The germline V and J ends were trimmed by 5 bases and 0 bases, with 9 bases remaining between them. The CDR3 here is CATSGVGYQETQYF. The CDR3 region has the DNA TGTGCCACCAGTGGCGTAGGGTACCAAGAGACCCAGTACTTC.

V gene TRBV20-1 combines with J gene TRBJ1-4; D is unresolved. The CDR3 has 14 amino acids. V gave up 3 bases and J gave up 0 bases, with 8 bases separating them. From germline, CDR1 is DFQATT and CDR2 SNEGSKA (reference sequence). CDR3 sequence: CSARLVTTNEKLFF. As DNA, the CDR3 is TGCAGTGCTAGGCTGGTCACAACTAATGAAAAACTGTTTTTT.

V usage is TRBV7-2 and J usage is TRBJ2-2, with TRBD2 matching 10 bases. CDR3 size: 18 residues. Germline CDR1 and CDR2: SGHTA and FQGNSA. V lost 2 bases, J lost 6 bases, and 12 bases stayed unmatched. The CDR3 is CASSLIPVLAGAAGELFF. The CDR3, as DNA: TGTGCCAGCAGCTTAATCCCCGTCCTAGCGGGAGCGGCCGGGGAGCTGTTTTTT. Full variable domain (outside the CDR3, taken from reference TRBV7-2 and TRBJ2-2): GAGVSQSPSNKVTEKGKDVELRCDPISGHTALYWYRQSLGQGLEFLIYFQGNSAPDKSGLPSDRFSAERTGGSVSTLTIQRTQQEDSAVYLCASSLIPVLAGAAGELFFGEGSRLTVL.

The chain employs TRBV2 and TRBJ1-1; TRBD1 agrees at 7 bases. Germline V gene data show CDR1 as SNHLY and CDR2 as FYNNEI. The CDR3 spans 13 residues. V lost 5 bases, J lost 1 base, and 1 base stayed unmatched. The CDR3 DNA sequence: TGTGCCAGCAGTAGACAGGGGAACACTGAAGCTTTCTTT. Protein: CASSRQGNTEAFF.

The chain links TRBV2 to TRBJ1-5; D remains ambiguous. This CDR3 has 12 amino acids. V lost 3 bases and J lost 6, with 6 bases in between. Germline CDR1 reads SNHLY; CDR2 reads FYNNEI. CDR3 residues: CASSEESQPQHF. The CDR3 nucleotides are TGTGCCAGCAGTGAGGAAAGTCAGCCCCAGCATTTT.

About this clonotype: One junction end does not reproduce the germline sequence, and a read error may be involved. This chain uses TRBV7-7 with TRBJ2-2; 9 bases align to TRBD1. The CDR3 has 15 residues. CDR1 is SSHAT, CDR2 FNYEAQ, per germline (reference sequence). CDR3 amino acids: CASSSQTGGDGELFF. The CDR3 DNA reads TGTGCTAGCAGCTCCCAGACAGGGGGTGACGGGGAGCTGTTTTTT.

This chain uses TRBV20-1 with TRBJ2-5; 13 bases match TRBD2. This CDR3 has 14 residues. In germline, CDR1 is DFQATT, CDR2 SNEGSKA (reference sequence). The V segment lost 1 base and the J segment 5 bases; nucleotides outside the gene matches: 1. CDR3 coding DNA: TGCAGTGCTAGAGGACTAGCGGGGGGCGAGACCCAGTACTTC. Its protein is CSARGLAGGETQYF.

This chain links TRBV15 with TRBJ1-4, with 7 bases that match TRBD1. CDR3 size: 15 residues. V lost 5 bases and J lost 6; bases outside the gene matches: 9. Germline lookup yields CDR1 LNHNV and CDR2 YYDKDF (reference sequence). The CDR3 nucleotides read TGTGCCACCAGCGGCGAGACAGGGACTCATGAAAAACTGTTTTTT. This sequence encodes CATSGETGTHEKLFF.

This clonotype was counted a few times. The V and J genes are TRBV11-3 and TRBJ1-2; 9 bases are shared with TRBD1. Germline CDR1 reads SGHNT; CDR2 reads YENEEA. Trimming removed 3 bases from V and 7 bases from J; junction bases left unmatched: 9. The CDR3 spans 15 residues. In DNA form, the CDR3 reads TGTGCCAGCAGCTTTAGAGGTGGGACAGGGTCTGGCTACACCTTC. Amino acid sequence: CASSFRGGTGSGYTF.

This clonotype was observed a handful of times. J is TRBJ2-2 and V is TRBV20-1; either TRBD1 or TRBD2 may fit D (6 bases each). Germline loops: CDR1 DFQATT, CDR2 SNEGSKA (reference sequence). The CDR3 loop spans 15 amino acids. The V and J ends lost 6 bases and 4 bases respectively, with 18 bases between them. In nucleotides, the CDR3 is TGCAGTGCCCCCTTTAGGGGGGATGGCACCGGGGAGCTGTTTTTT. It codes for CSAPFRGDGTGELFF.

By frequency in the sample, this clonotype is medium-sized (0.01 to 0.1%). CDR3 loop: CASSTAGGITEAFF. CDR3 sequence (DNA): TGTGCCAGCAGTACTGCAGGGGGCATCACTGAAGCTTTCTTT. The chain is built from TRBV6-2 or TRBV6-3 and TRBJ1-1, with TRBD1 identical over 8 bases. The CDR3 spans 14 residues. Trimming removed 5 bases from V and 4 bases from J; junction bases left unmatched: 6. Germline-derived CDR1 and CDR2 are MNHEY and SVGEGT.

The chain uses TRBV20-1 and TRBJ2-1; D ambiguous. The J call may not be correct, given that the DNA end is closer to TRBJ2-7. The CDR3 totals 11 residues. CDR1 and CDR2 from the germline V gene are DFQATT and SNEGSKA (reference sequence). The CDR3 spells CSAAPHSEQYF. The CDR3 DNA reads as TGCAGTGCGGCTCCACACTCCGAGCAGTACTTC.

The CDR3 is CSASDRGNEQFF. CDR3 nucleotide sequence: TGCAGTGCTAGCGACAGGGGAAATGAGCAGTTCTTC. The V call is TRBV20-1, the J call TRBJ2-1, with 8 bases that match TRBD1. This CDR3 is built from 12 residues. Trimming took 3 bases from V and 7 from J; bases not matched to a gene: 2. Germline CDR1 and CDR2: DFQATT and SNEGSKA (reference sequence).

V and J are TRBV20-1 and TRBJ2-1; the D is unclear. The length of the CDR3 is 16 residues. Germline-derived CDR1 and CDR2 are DFQATT and SNEGSKA (reference sequence). V lost 5 bases and J 0 bases, leaving 17 bases between the germline ends. The CDR3 region has the DNA TGCAGTGCTTTAACCCCCGGGCCGAGCTCCTACAATGAGCAGTTCTTC. Protein sequence: CSALTPGPSSYNEQFF.

This chain uses TRBV20-1 with TRBJ1-4, with TRBD1 identical over 10 bases. V was clipped by 0 bases and J by 4 bases; unmatched bases: 11. The CDR3 has 18 residues. Germline CDR1 DFQATT, CDR2 SNEGSKA (reference sequence). The CDR3 region has the DNA TGCAGTGCTAGAGAATACGGGACAGGGGTGGGGGGTAATGAAAAACTGTTTTTT. Residues: CSAREYGTGVGGNEKLFF.

This clonotype turned up a few times. This chain joins TRBV7-6 and TRBJ2-3; TRBD2 agrees at 11 bases. V was pared by 6 bases and J by 6 bases, with 8 bases of the junction left unmatched. The CDR3 has 15 amino acids. Per germline, CDR1 SGHVS and CDR2 FNYEAQ. The CDR3 is CASRPTSGRGDTQYF. The CDR3 nucleotides are TGTGCCAGCAGGCCTACTAGCGGGAGAGGGGATACGCAGTATTTT.

The CDR3 sequence is CASSAPPSTSVIKQYF. Written as DNA, the CDR3 is TGTGCCAGCAGTGCCCCCCCTTCGACTAGCGTAATAAAGCAGTACTTC. The chain links TRBV2 to TRBJ2-7; 8 nucleotides agree with TRBD2. This CDR3 has 16 residues. Germline V gene data show CDR1 as SNHLY and CDR2 as FYNNEI. J gave up 8 bases and V 4 bases, and 16 bases lay outside the gene matches.

The chain employs TRBV20-1 and TRBJ1-1; D is uncertain. The CDR3 is 13 residues long. Germline-derived CDR1 and CDR2 are DFQATT and SNEGSKA (reference sequence). V lost 1 base to trimming and J lost 1 base, with 7 bases between them. The CDR3 spells CSARVTANTEAFF. For the CDR3, the DNA is TGCAGTGCTAGAGTGACGGCGAACACTGAAGCTTTCTTT.

The V call is TRBV6-4, the J call TRBJ2-7; 7 bases align to TRBD1. The CDR3 runs 15 residues. Germline values: CDR1 MRHNA, CDR2 SNTAGT. Germline trimming cut 10 bases from V and 2 bases from J; bases unmatched to any gene: 14. The CDR3 reads CATIQGPSFAYEQYF. The CDR3 bases are TGTGCCACCATACAGGGGCCCTCATTCGCCTACGAGCAGTACTTC.

The chain recombines TRBV20-1 with TRBJ1-2; D perhaps matches TRBD1 (5 bases). CDR1 is DFQATT and CDR2 is SNEGSKA in the germline V gene (reference sequence). This CDR3 comprises 12 residues. V was clipped by 6 bases and J by 3 bases, with 11 bases between them. The CDR3 DNA reads TGCAGTGCAATAGACAGCCACTATGGCTACACCTTC. Translation: CSAIDSHYGYTF.

The chain joins TRBV10-3 to TRBJ1-2, with TRBD1 matching over 7 bases. The germline CDR1 and CDR2 sequences are ENHRY and SYGVKD. J was trimmed by 4 bases and V by 5 bases; bases with no gene match: 10. The CDR3 consists of 15 residues. Written as DNA, the CDR3 is TGTGCCATCAGTCCGGAGACAGGGTCGAGCTATGGCTACACCTTC. Translation: CAISPETGSSYGYTF.

The chain is built from TRBV6-1 and TRBJ2-7; 10 positions agree with TRBD1. Losses at the gene ends were 4 bases for V and 4 bases for J; bases not matched to a gene: 7. Germline V gene lookup returns CDR1 MNHNS and CDR2 SASEGT. The CDR3 runs 15 residues. CDR3 amino acids: CASSAVDRGLYEQYF. The CDR3 DNA reads TGTGCCAGCAGTGCAGTGGACAGGGGGTTGTACGAGCAGTACTTC.